This T cell receptor (beta chain) stems from a study of blood T cell repertoires in COVID-19. Overall study: Sites across the United States, Italy and Spain contributed samples from acute and convalescent COVID-19. Sources were T cells, B-cell-depleted T cells, or PBMCs; the material itself was cDNA or gDNA.

The authors' processing: Researchers report that nucleated cell counts were estimated from reference gene primer amplification. The protocol was immunoSEQ multiplex PCR, while the TCRdb copy is restricted to in-frame clones and leaves out a portion. V, J and clone size derive from that table, while D and trimming were established from the DNA sequence. The table lists about 180,000 clones, 65% to 90% of them singletons. The CDR3 spans 13 residues. CDR1 LGHNA and CDR2 YSLEER come from the germline V gene. V was pared by 4 bases and J by 4 bases, with 10 bases between. Sequenced: peripheral blood. The receptor was derived from a human donor in a cohort sampled during active COVID-19. The chain employs TRBV4-3 and TRBJ1-1, with D possibly TRBD1 on 6 matching bases. The CDR3 loop reads CASSPTGITEAFF. DNA of the CDR3: TGCGCCAGCAGCCCCACAGGGATCACTGAAGCTTTCTTT.